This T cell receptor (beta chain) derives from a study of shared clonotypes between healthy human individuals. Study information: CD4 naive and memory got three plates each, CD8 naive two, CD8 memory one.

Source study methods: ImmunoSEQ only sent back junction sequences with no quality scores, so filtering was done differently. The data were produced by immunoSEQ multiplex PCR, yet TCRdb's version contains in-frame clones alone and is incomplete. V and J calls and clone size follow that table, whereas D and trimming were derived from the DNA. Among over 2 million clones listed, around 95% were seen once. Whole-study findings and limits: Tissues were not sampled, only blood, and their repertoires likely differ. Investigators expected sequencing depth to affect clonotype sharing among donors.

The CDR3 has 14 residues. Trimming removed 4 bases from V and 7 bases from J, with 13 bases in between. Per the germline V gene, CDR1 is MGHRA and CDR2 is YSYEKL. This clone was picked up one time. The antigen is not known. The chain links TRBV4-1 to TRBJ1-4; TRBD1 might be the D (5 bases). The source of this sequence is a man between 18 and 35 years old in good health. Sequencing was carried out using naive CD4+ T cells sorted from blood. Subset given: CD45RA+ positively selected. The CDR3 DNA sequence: TGCGCCAGCAGCCTATTGGGGGAAGTTGAAAAACTGTTTTTT. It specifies CASSLLGEVEKLFF.